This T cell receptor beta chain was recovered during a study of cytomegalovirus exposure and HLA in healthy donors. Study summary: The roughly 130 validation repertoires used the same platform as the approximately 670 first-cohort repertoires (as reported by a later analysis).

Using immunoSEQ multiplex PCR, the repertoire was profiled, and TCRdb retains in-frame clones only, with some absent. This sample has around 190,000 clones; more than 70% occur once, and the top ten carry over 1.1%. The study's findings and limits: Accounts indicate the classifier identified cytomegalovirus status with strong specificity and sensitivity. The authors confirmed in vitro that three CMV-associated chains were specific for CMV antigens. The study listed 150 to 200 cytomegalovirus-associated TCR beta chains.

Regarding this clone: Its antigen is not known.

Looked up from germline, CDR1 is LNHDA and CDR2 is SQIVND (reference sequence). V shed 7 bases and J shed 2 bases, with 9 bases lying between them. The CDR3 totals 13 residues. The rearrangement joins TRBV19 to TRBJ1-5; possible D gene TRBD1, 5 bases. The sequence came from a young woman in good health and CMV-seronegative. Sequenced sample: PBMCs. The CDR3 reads CASTREGNQPQHF. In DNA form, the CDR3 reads TGTGCCAGTACCAGGGAAGGCAATCAGCCCCAGCATTTT.